This is a list of T cell receptor beta chains from one sample in a study of low-dose radiotherapy and immunotherapy resistance in tumors. TCRdb fed the reads into MiXCR, producing one record per CDR3 protein. The sample consists of around 68,000 distinct CDR3 sequences, 26% of them appearing once. This sample comprised PBMCs, obtained before treatment. Receptors originate from a male donor with rectosigmoid adenocarcinoma. Both conserved end residues are trimmed from each CDR3. Fields, in order: J gene, V gene, CDR3 protein.

>TRBJ2-3|TRBV7-2
ASSPLASSTDTQY
>TRBJ2-7|TRBV5-1
ASSLGLAGDEQY
>TRBJ1-6|TRBV4-3
ASRGINNSPLH
>TRBJ2-1|TRBV28
ASSTGVGNEQF
>TRBJ2-1|TRBV29-1
SVESGASEQF
>TRBJ2-7|TRBV28
ASSPRTYLQY
>TRBJ2-3|TRBV18
ASSPLGSTDTQY
>TRBJ1-2|TRBV5-3
ASSPRTGAGYGYT
>TRBJ2-7|TRBV28
ASSLFGDGQGRYEQY
>TRBJ1-5|TRBV6-2/TRBV6-3
ASSQNSRNQPQH
>TRBJ1-1|TRBV4-1
ASSQEGGNTEAF
>TRBJ1-5|TRBV18
ASSPARGTNQPQH
>TRBJ1-1|TRBV28
ASSSYGTANTEAF
>TRBJ2-4|TRBV6-6
ASSHAGTGLDIQY
>TRBJ2-3|TRBV6-5
ASSYFSGDTQY
>TRBJ2-3|TRBV12-3/TRBV12-4
ASSFGQGTDTQY
>TRBJ1-2|TRBV4-2
ASSQDQGANYGYT
>TRBJ2-7|TRBV13
ASSLLDRDDEQY
>TRBJ1-2|TRBV7-9
ASSIWEGQGYT
>TRBJ1-5|TRBV6-2/TRBV6-3
ASSVTGPQQPQH
>TRBJ2-2|TRBV28
ASSPPHRSTGELF
>TRBJ2-2|TRBV7-9
ASSLSTSGPNTGELF
>TRBJ2-7|TRBV27
ASSLTAKGEQY
>TRBJ1-4|TRBV28
ASTKQPTEKLF
>TRBJ2-2|TRBV7-2
ASSQTSGRLNTGELF
>TRBJ2-5|TRBV7-2
ASSSWTSGDTTQY
>TRBJ2-7|TRBV6-6
ALGGRSRDEQY
>TRBJ2-2|TRBV15
ATSRKDRVNTGELF
>TRBJ1-1|TRBV2
ASRGDGTEAF
>TRBJ2-1|TRBV11-2
ASSFGPAQDNEQF
>TRBJ2-3|TRBV7-2
ASSSGTSGRYKY
>TRBJ1-4|TRBV28
ASRPGREKLF
>TRBJ1-3|TRBV19
ASSPYGTFSGNTIY
>TRBJ1-3|TRBV30
AWTQGRSGNTIY
>TRBJ2-7|TRBV28
ASRGGESSYEQY
>TRBJ1-5|TRBV28
ASSLYGTETRPQH
>TRBJ1-5|TRBV7-6
ASSLRQGNQPQH
>TRBJ2-6|TRBV6-2/TRBV6-3
ASSYSIRGQGARGANVLT
>TRBJ2-7|TRBV12-3/TRBV12-4
ASTRGVAGTYEQY
>TRBJ1-1|TRBV6-1
ATLSRDRNTEAF